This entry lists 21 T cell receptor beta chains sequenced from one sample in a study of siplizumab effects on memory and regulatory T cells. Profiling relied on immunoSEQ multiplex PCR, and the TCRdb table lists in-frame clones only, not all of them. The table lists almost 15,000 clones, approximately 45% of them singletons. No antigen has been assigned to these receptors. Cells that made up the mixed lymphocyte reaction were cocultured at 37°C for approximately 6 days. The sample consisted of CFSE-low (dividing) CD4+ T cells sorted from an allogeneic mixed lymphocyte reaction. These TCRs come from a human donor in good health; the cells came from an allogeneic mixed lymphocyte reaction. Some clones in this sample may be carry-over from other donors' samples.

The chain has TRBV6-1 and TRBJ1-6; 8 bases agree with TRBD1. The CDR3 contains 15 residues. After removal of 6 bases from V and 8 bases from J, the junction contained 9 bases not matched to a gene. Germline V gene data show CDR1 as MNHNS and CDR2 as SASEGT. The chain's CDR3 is CASSGDRSLYSPLHF. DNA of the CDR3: TGTGCCAGCAGCGGGGACAGGAGCCTTTATTCACCCCTCCACTTT.

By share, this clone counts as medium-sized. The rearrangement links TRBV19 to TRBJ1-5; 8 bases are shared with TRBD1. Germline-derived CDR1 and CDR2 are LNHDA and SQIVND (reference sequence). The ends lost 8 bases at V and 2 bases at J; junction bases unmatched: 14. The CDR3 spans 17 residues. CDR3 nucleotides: TGTGCCAGTCGTAGAGGACCCAGGGGGCGCGGCAATCAGCCCCAGCATTTT. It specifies CASRRGPRGRGNQPQHF.

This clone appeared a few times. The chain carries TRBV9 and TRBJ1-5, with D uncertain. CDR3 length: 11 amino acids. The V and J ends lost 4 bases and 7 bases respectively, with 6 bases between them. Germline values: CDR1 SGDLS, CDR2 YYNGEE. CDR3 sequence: CASSFRQPQHF. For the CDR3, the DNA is TGTGCCAGCAGCTTCCGGCAGCCCCAGCATTTT.

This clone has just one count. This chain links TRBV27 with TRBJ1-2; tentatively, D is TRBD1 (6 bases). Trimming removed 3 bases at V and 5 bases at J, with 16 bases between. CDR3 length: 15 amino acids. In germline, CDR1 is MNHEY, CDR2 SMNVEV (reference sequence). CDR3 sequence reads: CASSFGGRARYGYTF. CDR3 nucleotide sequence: TGTGCCAGCAGTTTCGGGGGCAGAGCTCGGTATGGCTACACCTTC.

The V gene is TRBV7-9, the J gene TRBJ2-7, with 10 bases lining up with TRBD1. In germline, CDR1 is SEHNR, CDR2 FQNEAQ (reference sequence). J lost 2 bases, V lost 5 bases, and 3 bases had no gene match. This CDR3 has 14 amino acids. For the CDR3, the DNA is TGTGCCAGCAGCATCGGGACAGGGGCCTACGAGCAGTACTTC. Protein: CASSIGTGAYEQYF.

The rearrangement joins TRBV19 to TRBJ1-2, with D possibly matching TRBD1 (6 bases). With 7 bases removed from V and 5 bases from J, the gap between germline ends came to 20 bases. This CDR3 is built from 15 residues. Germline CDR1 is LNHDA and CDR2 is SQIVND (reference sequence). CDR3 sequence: CASTIGGSGAYGYTF. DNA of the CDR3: TGTGCCAGTACAATAGGGGGGTCAGGGGCGTATGGCTACACCTTC.

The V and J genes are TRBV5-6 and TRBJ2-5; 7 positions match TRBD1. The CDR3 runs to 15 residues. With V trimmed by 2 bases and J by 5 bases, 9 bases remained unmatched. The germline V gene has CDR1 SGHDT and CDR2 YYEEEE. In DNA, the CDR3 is TGTGCCAGCAGCTTTGGGGCAGGGGGTTCGGAGACCCAGTACTTC. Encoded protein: CASSFGAGGSETQYF.

This CDR3 reads CASSYNPGELFF. The CDR3 coding sequence is TGTGCCAGCAGTTACAATCCCGGGGAGCTGTTTTTT. The rearrangement links TRBV6-5 to TRBJ2-2; D gene unclear. Looked up from germline, CDR1 is MNHEY and CDR2 is SVGAGI. Trimming took off 2 bases at V and 6 bases at J, with 4 bases between the two ends. CDR3 size: 12 residues.

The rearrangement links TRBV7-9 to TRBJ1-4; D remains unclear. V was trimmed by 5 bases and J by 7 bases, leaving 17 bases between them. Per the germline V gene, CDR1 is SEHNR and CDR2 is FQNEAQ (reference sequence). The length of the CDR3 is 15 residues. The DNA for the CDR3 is TGTGCCAGCAGCCGCTTAGGGCAGTCGGCTGAAAAACTGTTTTTT. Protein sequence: CASSRLGQSAEKLFF.

The CDR3: CASSLQSSGYEQYF. In nucleotides, the CDR3 is TGTGCCAGCAGCTTACAGAGTAGCGGCTACGAGCAGTACTTC. This chain uses TRBV7-3 with TRBJ2-7; TRBD2 is a possible D gene (6 bases). Germline CDR1 reads SGHTA; CDR2 reads FQGTGA. The CDR3 runs to 14 residues. The V end lost 2 bases, the J end lost 3 bases, and 11 bases lay between the germline ends.

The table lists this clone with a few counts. CDR3 nucleotide sequence: TGTGCCAGCAGTGAGGGGACAGGGGGCTCCTACGAGCAGTACTTC. Its protein is CASSEGTGGSYEQYF. The chain uses TRBV2 and TRBJ2-7; 11 positions agree with TRBD1. Germline V CDR1 and CDR2: SNHLY, FYNNEI. The V and J ends lost 3 bases and 0 bases, in that order; junction bases with no gene match: 1. This CDR3 spans 15 amino acids.

CDR3 DNA sequence: TGCGCCAGCGCTGCGGGGGATACGCAGTATTTT. Amino acids: CASAAGDTQYF. The chain employs TRBV10-1 and TRBJ2-3; D might be TRBD2 (6 bases). In germline, CDR1 is WNHNN, CDR2 SYGVQD (reference sequence). CDR3 length: 11 amino acids. V dropped 8 bases and J dropped 6 bases, with 9 bases sitting between them.

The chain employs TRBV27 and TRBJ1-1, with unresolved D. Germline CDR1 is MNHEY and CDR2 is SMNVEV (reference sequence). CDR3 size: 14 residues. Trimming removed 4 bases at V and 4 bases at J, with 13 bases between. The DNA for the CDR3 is TGTGCCAGCAGTTCGGTGAATTGGGGCACTGAAGCTTTCTTT. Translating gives CASSSVNWGTEAFF.

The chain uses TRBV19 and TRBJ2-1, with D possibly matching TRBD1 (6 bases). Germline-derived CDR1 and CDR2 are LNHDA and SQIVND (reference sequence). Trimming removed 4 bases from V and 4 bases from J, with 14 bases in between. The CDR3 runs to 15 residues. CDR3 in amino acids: CASSKSGHLYNEQFF. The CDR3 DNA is TGTGCCAGTAGTAAGTCGGGACACCTATACAATGAGCAGTTCTTC.

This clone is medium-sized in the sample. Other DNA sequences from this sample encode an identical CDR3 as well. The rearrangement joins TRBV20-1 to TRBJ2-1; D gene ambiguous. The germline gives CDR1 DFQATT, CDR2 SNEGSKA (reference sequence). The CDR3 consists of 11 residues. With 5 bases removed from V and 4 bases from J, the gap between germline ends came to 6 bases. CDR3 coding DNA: TGCAGTGCTCTCGGATACAATGAGCAGTTCTTC. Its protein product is CSALGYNEQFF.

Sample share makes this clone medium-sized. The CDR3 region is CASSSPGNNEKLFF. CDR3 sequence (DNA): TGTGCCAGCAGTTCGCCGGGAAATAATGAAAAACTGTTTTTT. The gene calls are TRBV28 and TRBJ1-4, with D unresolved. The CDR3 extends over 14 amino acids. From germline, CDR1 is MDHEN and CDR2 SYDVKM. Trimming removed 4 bases from V and 4 bases from J, with 10 bases in between.

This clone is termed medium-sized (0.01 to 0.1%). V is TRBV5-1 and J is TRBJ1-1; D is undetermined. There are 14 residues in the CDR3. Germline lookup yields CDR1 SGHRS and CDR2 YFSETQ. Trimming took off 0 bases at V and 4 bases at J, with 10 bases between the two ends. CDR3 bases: TGCGCCAGCAGCTTGGTTCAGGAGGGCACTGAAGCTTTCTTT. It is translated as CASSLVQEGTEAFF.

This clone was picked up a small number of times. In DNA, the CDR3 is TGTGCCAGCATTCCTCGGACTAGCGGGAATTACGAGCAGTACTTC. Its translation: CASIPRTSGNYEQYF. This chain joins TRBV2 and TRBJ2-7, with 12 positions matching TRBD2. J lost 4 bases, V lost 7 bases, and 8 bases had no gene match. The germline CDR1 and CDR2 sequences are SNHLY and FYNNEI. This CDR3 region has 15 residues.

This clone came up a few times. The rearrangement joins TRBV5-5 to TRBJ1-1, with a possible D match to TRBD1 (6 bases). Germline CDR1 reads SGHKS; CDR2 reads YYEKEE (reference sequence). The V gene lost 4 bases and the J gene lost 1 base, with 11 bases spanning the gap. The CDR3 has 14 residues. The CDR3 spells CASSIRTENTEAFF. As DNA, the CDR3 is TGTGCCAGCAGCATACGGACAGAGAACACTGAAGCTTTCTTT.

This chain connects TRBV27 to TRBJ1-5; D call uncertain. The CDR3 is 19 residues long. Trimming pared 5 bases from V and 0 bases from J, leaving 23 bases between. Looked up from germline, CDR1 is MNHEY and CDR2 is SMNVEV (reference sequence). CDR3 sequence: CASSPSPLYRTYSNQPQHF. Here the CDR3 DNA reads TGTGCCAGCAGTCCATCGCCCCTATACCGAACGTATAGCAATCAGCCCCAGCATTTT.

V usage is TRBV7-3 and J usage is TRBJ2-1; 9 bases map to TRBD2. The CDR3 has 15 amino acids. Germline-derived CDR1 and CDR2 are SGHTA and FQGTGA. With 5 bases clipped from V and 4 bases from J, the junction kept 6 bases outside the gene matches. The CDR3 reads CASSPAGLAYNEQFF. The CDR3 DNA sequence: TGTGCCAGCAGCCCCGCGGGACTAGCATACAATGAGCAGTTCTTC.